These 3 T cell receptor beta chains originate from one sample sequenced in a study of CD8 T cells in Susac syndrome (dated by TCRdb to about 2019). Library method: the immunoSEQ multiplex PCR assay. RNA was extracted with the RNeasy kit and roughly 0.5 to 1 ug was reverse transcribed using random hexamers. TCRdb redid the processing of the public reads, applying fastp at Q25 and MiXCR, and retained in-frame beta chains. Identical CDR3 protein sequences are pooled into one entry, listed with their most common genes and DNA. The sample contains about 400,000 distinct CDR3 sequences, around 85% of them found a single time. The top ten constitute 0.12% of the sample. Material for sequencing was CD8+ T cells from PBMCs. The receptors were sampled from a human donor with multiple sclerosis.

This clonotype was seen more than once but under ten times. The V call is TRBV7-9, the J call TRBJ2-7; D remains ambiguous. The length of the CDR3 is 14 residues. Trimming took off 3 bases at V and 1 base at J, with 10 bases between the two ends. CDR1 and CDR2 from the germline V gene are SEHNR and FQNEAQ (reference sequence). CDR3 in amino acids: CASSFSSASYEQYF. DNA of the CDR3: TGTGCCAGCAGCTTTTCCAGCGCTTCCTACGAGCAGTACTTC.

The chain combines TRBV27 with TRBJ1-5, with TRBD1 as a possible D gene (6 bases). This CDR3 is built from 14 residues. Deletions cut 5 bases from V and 1 base from J, with 9 bases between. Germline CDR1 and CDR2: MNHEY and SMNVEV (reference sequence). CDR3 DNA: TGTGCCAGCAGTGTCGGACAGAGCAATCAGCCCCAGCATTTT. Protein sequence: CASSVGQSNQPQHF.

This clonotype turned up a few times. The chain couples TRBV4-2 to TRBJ1-2, with unresolved D. V gave up 5 bases and J gave up 4 bases, with 14 bases separating them. Germline assignment: CDR1 LGHNA and CDR2 YNFKEQ. This CDR3 contains 14 residues. CDR3 sequence: CASSGDNSGYGYTF. In DNA, the CDR3 is TGTGCCAGCAGCGGTGATAACTCCGGCTATGGCTACACCTTC.